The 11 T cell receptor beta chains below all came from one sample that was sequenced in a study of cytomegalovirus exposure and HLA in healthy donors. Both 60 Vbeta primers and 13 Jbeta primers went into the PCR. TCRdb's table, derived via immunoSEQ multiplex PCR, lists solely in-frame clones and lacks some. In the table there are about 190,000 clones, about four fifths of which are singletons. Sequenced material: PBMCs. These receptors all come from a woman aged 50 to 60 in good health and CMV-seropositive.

The CDR3 region is CASSFTLAGPTDTQYF. The CDR3 DNA follows: TGTGCCAGCAGTTTTACCTTAGCGGGACCGACAGATACGCAGTATTTT. This rearrangement joins TRBV6-5 to TRBJ2-3, with 8 bases identical to TRBD2. This CDR3 has 16 amino acids. Germline V gene sequence: CDR1 MNHEY, CDR2 SVGAGI. Unmatched junction bases numbered 9, after V lost 4 bases and J lost 3 bases.

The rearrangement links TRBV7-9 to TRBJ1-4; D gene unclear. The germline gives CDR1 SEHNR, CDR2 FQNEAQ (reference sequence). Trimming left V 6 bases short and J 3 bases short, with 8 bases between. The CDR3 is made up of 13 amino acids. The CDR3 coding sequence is TGTGCCAGCAGAGCAGGCTCTAATGAAAAACTGTTTTTT. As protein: CASRAGSNEKLFF.

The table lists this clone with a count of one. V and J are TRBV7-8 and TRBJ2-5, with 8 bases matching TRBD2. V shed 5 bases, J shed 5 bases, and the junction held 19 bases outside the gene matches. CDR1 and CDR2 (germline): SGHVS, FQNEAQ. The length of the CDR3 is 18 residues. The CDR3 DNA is TGTGCCAGCAGCCGACGTAGGGGAACGGGGGGGCCGGGGGAGACCCAGTACTTC. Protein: CASSRRRGTGGPGETQYF.

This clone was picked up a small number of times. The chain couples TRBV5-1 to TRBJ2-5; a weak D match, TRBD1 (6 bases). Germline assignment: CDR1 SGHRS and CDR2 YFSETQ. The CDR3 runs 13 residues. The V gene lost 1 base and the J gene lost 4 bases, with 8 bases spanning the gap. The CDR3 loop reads CASSLQQGETQYF. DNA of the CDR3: TGCGCCAGCAGCTTGCAACAGGGAGAGACCCAGTACTTC.

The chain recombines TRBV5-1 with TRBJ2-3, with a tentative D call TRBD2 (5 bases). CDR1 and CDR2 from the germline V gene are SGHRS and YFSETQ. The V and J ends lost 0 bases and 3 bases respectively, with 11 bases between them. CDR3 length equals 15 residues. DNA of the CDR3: TGCGCCAGCAGCTTGGATTCGGGGATAACAGATACGCAGTATTTT. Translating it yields CASSLDSGITDTQYF.

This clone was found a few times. CDR3 loop: CSVRGQVGEAQFF. The CDR3, as DNA: TGCAGCGTAAGGGGACAGGTTGGAGAGGCCCAGTTCTTC. The V and J genes are TRBV29-1 and TRBJ2-1; the match to TRBD1 covers 8 bases. Germline CDR1 SQVTM, CDR2 ANQGSEA. The CDR3 extends over 13 amino acids. Losses at the gene ends were 6 bases for V and 13 bases for J; bases not matched to a gene: 14.

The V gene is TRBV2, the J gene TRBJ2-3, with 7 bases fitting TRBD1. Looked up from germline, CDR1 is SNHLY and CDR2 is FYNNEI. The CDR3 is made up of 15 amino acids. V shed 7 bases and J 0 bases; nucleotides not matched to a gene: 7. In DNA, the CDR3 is TGTGCCAGCATAAAACAGGGGATTAGCACAGATACGCAGTATTTT. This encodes CASIKQGISTDTQYF.

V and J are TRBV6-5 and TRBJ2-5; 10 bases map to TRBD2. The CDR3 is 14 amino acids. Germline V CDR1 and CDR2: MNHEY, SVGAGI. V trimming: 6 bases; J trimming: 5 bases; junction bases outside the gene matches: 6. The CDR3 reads CASSPLAGAETQYF. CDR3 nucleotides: TGTGCCAGCAGCCCTCTAGCGGGGGCTGAGACCCAGTACTTC.

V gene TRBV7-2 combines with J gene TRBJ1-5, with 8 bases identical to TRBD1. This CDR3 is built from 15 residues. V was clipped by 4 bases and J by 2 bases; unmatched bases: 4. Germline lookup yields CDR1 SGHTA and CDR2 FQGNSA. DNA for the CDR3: TGTGCCAGCAGCTCCCCGGGACAGGGCAATCAGCCCCAGCATTTT. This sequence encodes CASSSPGQGNQPQHF.

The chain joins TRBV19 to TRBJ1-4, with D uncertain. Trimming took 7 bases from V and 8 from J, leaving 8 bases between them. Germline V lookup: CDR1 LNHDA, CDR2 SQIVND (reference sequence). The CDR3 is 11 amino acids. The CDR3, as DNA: TGTGCCAGTACCGGAGCGGAAAAACTGTTTTTT. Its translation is CASTGAEKLFF.

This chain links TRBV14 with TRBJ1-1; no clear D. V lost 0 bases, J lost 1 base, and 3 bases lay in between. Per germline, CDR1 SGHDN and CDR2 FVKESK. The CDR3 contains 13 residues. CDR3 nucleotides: TGTGCCAGCAGCCAAGAGCGGAACACTGAAGCTTTCTTT. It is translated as CASSQERNTEAFF.